The following is a T cell receptor (beta chain) sequence with its context. Looked up from germline, CDR1 is MNHEY and CDR2 is SVGEGT. The ends were cut back, 6 bases at V and 6 bases at J, with 12 bases in the middle. This CDR3 has 12 amino acids. This specimen comes from a study of blood T cell repertoires in COVID-19. Background on the study: Spain, Italy and the United States supplied samples that represented acute and convalescent COVID-19. From T cells, B-cell-depleted T cells, or PBMCs came the material, which was cDNA or gDNA.

Original handling: Reference gene primer amplification in the assay estimated nucleated cell counts. Generated by immunoSEQ multiplex PCR, the TCRdb table keeps only in-frame clones and is missing some. D and trimming come from the DNA, and the V and J calls and clone size come from that table. The sample includes some 170,000 clones, around 76% of them seen just once. The receptor comes from a woman between 65 and 79 years old with acute or convalescent COVID-19. The genes are TRBV6-2 or TRBV6-3 and TRBJ2-7, with D maybe TRBD1 (6 bases). The sequenced sample consisted of peripheral blood. In DNA form, the CDR3 reads TGTGCCAGCAGCCTTCAGGGGATCGAGCAGTACTTC. Residues: CASSLQGIEQYF.